Below are 19 T cell receptor beta chains sequenced from a single sample in a study of identical twins. TCRdb reanalysed the 5' RACE reads using MiXCR and keeps one entry per CDR3 protein. The profile shows under 800,000 distinct CDR3 sequences, 21% of them singletons. Separately, the same data were catalogued under a study of T cells expressing NK-cell markers.

The source material was PBMCs. These receptors all come from a woman in her late teens or twenties in good health.

The table lists this clonotype with a few counts. The rearrangement links TRBV12-3 or TRBV12-4 to TRBJ1-5, with TRBD1 as a possible D gene (6 bases). With 6 bases removed from V and 3 bases from J, the gap between germline ends came to 15 bases. This CDR3 is 15 amino acids long. CDR3 residues: CASSRDRYNNQPQHF. The CDR3 DNA follows: TGTGCCAGCAGCCGCGACAGGTATAACAATCAGCCCCAGCATTTT.

The rearrangement joins TRBV20-1 to TRBJ2-2; D tentatively reads TRBD1 or TRBD2 (5 bases each). Looked up from germline, CDR1 is DFQATT and CDR2 is SNEGSKA (reference sequence). The V and J ends lost 5 bases and 6 bases respectively, with 16 bases between them. CDR3 length: 14 residues. CDR3 coding DNA: TGCAGTGCTCGGAGAGGGGCTTACCCCGGGGAGCTGTTTTTT. It encodes CSARRGAYPGELFF.

The rearrangement joins TRBV30 to TRBJ2-5, with D perhaps matching TRBD1 (8 bases). This CDR3 has 14 amino acids. V dropped 7 bases and J dropped 5 bases, with 20 bases sitting between them. From germline, CDR1 is GTSNPN and CDR2 SVGIG (reference sequence). As DNA, the CDR3 is TGTGCCTTCACACCCGGACAGGGAGGGGAGACCCAGTACTTC. Its translation: CAFTPGQGGETQYF.

This clonotype was picked up a small number of times. The chain couples TRBV20-1 to TRBJ1-5; D not certain. CDR3 length: 12 amino acids. Trimming removed 7 bases at V and 1 base at J, with 8 bases between. Germline values: CDR1 DFQATT, CDR2 SNEGSKA (reference sequence). Here the CDR3 reads CSGAVSNQPQHF. CDR3 in DNA: TGCAGTGGAGCGGTAAGCAATCAGCCCCAGCATTTT.

V is TRBV20-1 and J is TRBJ1-1; D might be TRBD1 (5 bases). Germline assignment: CDR1 DFQATT and CDR2 SNEGSKA (reference sequence). This CDR3 has 14 residues. Trimming took off 5 bases at V and 3 bases at J, with 16 bases between the two ends. The CDR3 protein is CSAADRGRYTEAFF. The CDR3 DNA reads TGCAGTGCTGCAGATCGGGGACGGTACACTGAAGCTTTCTTT.

This clonotype was seen ten or more times. V gene TRBV29-1 combines with J gene TRBJ2-5; D may be TRBD2 (5 bases). Germline CDR1 SQVTM, CDR2 ANQGSEA. The V end was cut by 7 bases, the J end by 1 base, with 7 bases between. There are 11 residues in the CDR3. CDR3 in DNA: TGCAGCGGGACTTTCCAAGAGACCCAGTACTTC. Protein product: CSGTFQETQYF. The complete variable domain, with remaining parts taken from reference TRBV29-1 and TRBJ2-5, reads SAVISQKPSRDICQRGTSLTIQCQVDSQVTMMFWYRQQPGQSLTLIATANQGSEATYESGFVIDKFPISRPNLTFSTLTVSNMSPEDSSIYLCSGTFQETQYFGPGTRLLVL.

This clonotype occurred a few times. The CDR3 coding sequence is TGTGCCAGCAGCGTAGCGCTGGGAACCTACGAGCAGTACTTC. Its translation: CASSVALGTYEQYF. V usage is TRBV9 and J usage is TRBJ2-7, with no clear D. V lost 0 bases to trimming and J lost 2 bases, with 9 bases between them. Germline V lookup: CDR1 SGDLS, CDR2 YYNGEE. The CDR3 spans 14 residues.

At least ten counts were recorded for this clonotype. The chain carries TRBV15 and TRBJ1-5, with 7 bases fitting TRBD1. V lost 4 bases, J lost 5 bases, and 8 bases stayed unmatched. Germline V gene lookup returns CDR1 LNHNV and CDR2 YYDKDF (reference sequence). The CDR3 loop spans 15 amino acids. CDR3 nucleotides: TGTGCCACCAGCACCCTGGGACAGATATATCAGCCCCAGCATTTT. Encoded protein: CATSTLGQIYQPQHF.

This clonotype was seen repeatedly, ten times or more. V usage is TRBV29-1 and J usage is TRBJ2-1; maybe TRBD2 (5 bases). Per germline, CDR1 SQVTM and CDR2 ANQGSEA. Trimming took 4 bases from V and 2 from J, leaving 9 bases between them. The CDR3 has 13 amino acids. CDR3 amino acids: CSVGGFTYNEQFF. CDR3 nucleotides: TGCAGCGTTGGAGGGTTCACCTACAATGAGCAGTTCTTC.

This clonotype was seen repeatedly, ten times or more. The genes are TRBV7-9 and TRBJ2-7; D might be TRBD1 or TRBD2, each matching 5 bases. V was shortened by 4 bases and J by 2 bases, with 12 bases between the two germline ends. CDR3 length: 14 amino acids. Looked up from germline, CDR1 is SEHNR and CDR2 is FQNEAQ (reference sequence). CDR3 sequence: CASSSWDVPYEQYF. CDR3 bases: TGTGCCAGCAGCTCATGGGACGTCCCCTACGAGCAGTACTTC.

This clonotype was seen only a few times. The chain combines TRBV3-1 with TRBJ1-2, with D possibly matching TRBD1 (6 bases). This CDR3 has 14 residues. Germline CDR1 and CDR2: LGHDT and YNNKEL (reference sequence). V was clipped by 6 bases and J by 1 base, with 12 bases between them. CDR3 in amino acids: CASSSLQGNYGYTF. For the CDR3, the DNA is TGTGCCAGCAGTTCTCTACAGGGTAACTATGGCTACACCTTC.

This sequence joins TRBV12-3 or TRBV12-4 and TRBJ2-1; 12 bases line up with TRBD2. The CDR3 is made up of 15 amino acids. V lost 7 bases, J lost 5 bases, and 6 bases stayed unmatched. The DNA of the CDR3 is TGTGCCAGCACCGAGGGACTAGCGGGTGACAATGAGCAGTTCTTC. Its protein is CASTEGLAGDNEQFF.

Details on this clonotype: A much larger clonotype is one base distant, so this may be a read error. The CDR3 loop reads CSAIGGADTQYF. The CDR3 bases are TGCAGTGCTATCGGGGGGGCAGATACGCAGTATTTT. The chain carries TRBV20-1 and TRBJ2-3; 8 nucleotides align to TRBD2. The trim removed 4 bases at V and 4 bases at J, leaving 1 base unmatched. Germline CDR1 reads DFQATT; CDR2 reads SNEGSKA (reference sequence). The length of the CDR3 is 12 residues.

The chain carries TRBV4-3 and TRBJ1-1; D possibly corresponds to TRBD1 (6 bases). Trimming removed 3 bases from V and 8 bases from J, with 13 bases in between. The CDR3 has 13 residues. Looked up from germline, CDR1 is LGHNA and CDR2 is YSLEER. DNA for the CDR3: TGCGCCAGCAGCCACCCAGGGGAGACAGAAGCTTTCTTT. It yields the protein CASSHPGETEAFF.

This clonotype showed up just a few times. The J gene is TRBJ2-7, the V gene TRBV6-2 or TRBV6-3, with 13 bases fitting TRBD2. Germline V lookup: CDR1 MNHEY, CDR2 SVGEGT. The CDR3 spans 14 residues. Trimming took 4 bases from V and 9 from J; bases not matched to a gene: 6. CDR3 DNA: TGTGCCAGCAGTTCCGCGGGACTAGCGGGGCCGCAGTACTTC. This encodes CASSSAGLAGPQYF.

This clonotype was seen only a few times. The rearrangement links TRBV7-9 to TRBJ1-5, with 7 bases lining up with TRBD1. V was clipped by 4 bases and J by 5 bases; unmatched bases: 5. Germline V gene sequence: CDR1 SEHNR, CDR2 FQNEAQ (reference sequence). CDR3 length: 14 residues. The CDR3 here is CASSSGQLDQPQHF. The CDR3 DNA reads as TGTGCCAGCAGCTCGGGACAGCTTGATCAGCCCCAGCATTTT. Looking up the rest from reference TRBV7-9 and TRBJ1-5 gives the full variable domain: DTGVSQNPRHKITKRGQNVTFRCDPISEHNRLYWYRQTLGQGPEFLTYFQNEAQLEKSRLLSDRFSAERPKGSFSTLEIQRTEQGDSAMYLCASSSGQLDQPQHFGDGTRLSIL.

This clonotype was seen a few times. The rearrangement joins TRBV3-1 to TRBJ2-7; tentatively, D is TRBD1 or TRBD2 (5 bases each). Germline CDR1 reads LGHDT; CDR2 reads YNNKEL (reference sequence). The CDR3 is 17 residues long. V lost 1 base to trimming and J lost 5 bases, with 21 bases between them. CDR3 coding DNA: TGTGCCAGCAGCCAAGGGCTCGCGGGTAGGGGATTGAACGAGCAGTACTTC. Translation: CASSQGLAGRGLNEQYF.

This clonotype was seen only a few times. The V and J genes are TRBV12-3 or TRBV12-4 and TRBJ2-3; D remains unclear. The CDR3 is 14 amino acids. The germline V and J ends were trimmed by 2 bases and 3 bases, with 9 bases remaining between them. The CDR3 bases are TGTGCCAGCAGTTTATCGGCACAGACAGATACGCAGTATTTT. This encodes CASSLSAQTDTQYF.

The V call is TRBV6-5, the J call TRBJ1-1; 8 nucleotides agree with TRBD1. The CDR3 runs 15 residues. Germline V gene lookup returns CDR1 MNHEY and CDR2 SVGAGI. V was pared by 1 base and J by 4 bases, with 5 bases of the junction left unmatched. In DNA form, the CDR3 reads TGTGCCAGCAGTTACTTACAAGGACAGGGCACTGAAGCTTTCTTT. Translated, it gives CASSYLQGQGTEAFF.